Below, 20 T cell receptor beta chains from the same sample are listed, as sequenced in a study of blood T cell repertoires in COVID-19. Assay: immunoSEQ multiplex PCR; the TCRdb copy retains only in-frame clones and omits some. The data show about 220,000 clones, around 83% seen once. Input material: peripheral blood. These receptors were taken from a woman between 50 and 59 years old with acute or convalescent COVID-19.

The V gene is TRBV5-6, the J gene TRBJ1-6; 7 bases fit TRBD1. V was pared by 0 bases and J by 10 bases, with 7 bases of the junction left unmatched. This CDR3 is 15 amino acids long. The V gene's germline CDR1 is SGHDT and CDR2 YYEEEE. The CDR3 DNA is TGTGCCAGCAGCTTGGGAACAGGGGTTGGATCACCCCTCCACTTT. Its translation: CASSLGTGVGSPLHF.

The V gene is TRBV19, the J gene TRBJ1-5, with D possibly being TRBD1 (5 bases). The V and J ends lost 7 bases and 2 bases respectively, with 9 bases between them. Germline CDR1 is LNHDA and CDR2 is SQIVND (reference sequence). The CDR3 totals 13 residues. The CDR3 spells CASKRGRNQPQHF. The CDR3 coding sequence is TGTGCCAGTAAAAGGGGTCGCAATCAGCCCCAGCATTTT.

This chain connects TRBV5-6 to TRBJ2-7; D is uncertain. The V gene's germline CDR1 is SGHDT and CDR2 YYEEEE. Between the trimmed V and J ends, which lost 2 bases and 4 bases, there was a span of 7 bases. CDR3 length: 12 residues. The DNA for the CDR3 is TGTGCCAGCAGCTTTCAAGCTTACGAGCAGTACTTC. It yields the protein CASSFQAYEQYF.

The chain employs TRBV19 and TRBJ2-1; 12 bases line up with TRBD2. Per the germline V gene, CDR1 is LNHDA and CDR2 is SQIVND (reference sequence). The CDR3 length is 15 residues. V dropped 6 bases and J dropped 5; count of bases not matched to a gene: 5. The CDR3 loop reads CASRAGLAGNNEQFF. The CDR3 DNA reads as TGTGCCAGTAGGGCCGGACTAGCGGGAAACAATGAGCAGTTCTTC.

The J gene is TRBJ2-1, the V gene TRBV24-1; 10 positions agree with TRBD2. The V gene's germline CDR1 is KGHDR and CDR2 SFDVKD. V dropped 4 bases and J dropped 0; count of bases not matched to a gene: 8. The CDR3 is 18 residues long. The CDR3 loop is CATSDPTASGSSYNEQFF. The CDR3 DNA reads TGTGCCACCAGTGACCCTACCGCTAGCGGGAGCTCCTACAATGAGCAGTTCTTC.

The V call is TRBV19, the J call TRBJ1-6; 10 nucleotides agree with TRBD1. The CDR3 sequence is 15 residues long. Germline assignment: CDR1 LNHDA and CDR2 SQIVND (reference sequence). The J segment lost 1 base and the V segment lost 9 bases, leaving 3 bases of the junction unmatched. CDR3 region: CASRQGASYNSPLHF. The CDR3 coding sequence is TGTGCCAGCCGACAGGGGGCGTCCTATAATTCACCCCTCCACTTT. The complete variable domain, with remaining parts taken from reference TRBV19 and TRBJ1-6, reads DGGITQSPKYLFRKEGQNVTLSCEQNLNHDAMYWYRQDPGQGLRLIYYSQIVNDFQKGDIAEGYSVSREKKESFPLTVTSAQKNPTAFYLCASRQGASYNSPLHFGNGTRLTVT.

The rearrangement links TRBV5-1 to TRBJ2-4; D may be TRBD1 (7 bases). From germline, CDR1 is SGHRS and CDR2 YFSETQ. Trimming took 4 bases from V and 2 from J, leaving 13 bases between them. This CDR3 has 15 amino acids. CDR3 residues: CASSPSGGTKNIQYF. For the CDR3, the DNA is TGCGCCAGCAGCCCTTCAGGGGGGACCAAAAACATTCAGTACTTC.

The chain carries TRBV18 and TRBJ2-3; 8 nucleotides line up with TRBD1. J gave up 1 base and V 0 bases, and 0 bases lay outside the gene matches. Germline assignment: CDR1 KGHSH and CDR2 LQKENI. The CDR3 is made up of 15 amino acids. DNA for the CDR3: TGTGCCAGCTCACCACCGGGACAGGGCACAGATACGCAGTATTTT. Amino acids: CASSPPGQGTDTQYF.

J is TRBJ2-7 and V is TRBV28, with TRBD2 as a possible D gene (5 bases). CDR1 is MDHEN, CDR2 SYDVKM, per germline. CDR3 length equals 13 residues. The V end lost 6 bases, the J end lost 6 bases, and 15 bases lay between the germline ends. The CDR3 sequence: CASSPLRESEQYF. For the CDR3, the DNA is TGTGCCAGCAGCCCATTACGGGAAAGCGAGCAGTACTTC.

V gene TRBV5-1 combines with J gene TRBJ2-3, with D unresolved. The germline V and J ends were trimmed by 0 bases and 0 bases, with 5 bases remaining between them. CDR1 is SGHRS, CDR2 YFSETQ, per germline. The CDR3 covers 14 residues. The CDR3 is CASSLGASTDTQYF. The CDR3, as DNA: TGCGCCAGCAGCTTGGGGGCTAGCACAGATACGCAGTATTTT.

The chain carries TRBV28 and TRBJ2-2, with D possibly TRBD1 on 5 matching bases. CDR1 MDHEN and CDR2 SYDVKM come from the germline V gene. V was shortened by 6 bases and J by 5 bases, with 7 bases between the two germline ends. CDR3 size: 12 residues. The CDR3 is CASSYRTGELFF. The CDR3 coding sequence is TGTGCCAGCAGCTACAGGACCGGGGAGCTGTTTTTT.

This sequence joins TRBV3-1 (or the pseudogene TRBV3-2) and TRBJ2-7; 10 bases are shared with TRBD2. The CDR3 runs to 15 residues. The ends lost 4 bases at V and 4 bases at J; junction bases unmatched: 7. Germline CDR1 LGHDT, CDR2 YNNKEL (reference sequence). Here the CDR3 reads CASSPPRSGRYEQYF. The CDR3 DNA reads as TGTGCCAGCAGCCCACCCCGTAGCGGGAGGTACGAGCAGTACTTC.

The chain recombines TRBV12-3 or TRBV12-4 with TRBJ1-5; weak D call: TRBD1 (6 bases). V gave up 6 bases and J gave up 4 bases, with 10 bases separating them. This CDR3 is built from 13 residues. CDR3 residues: CASSRTANQPQHF. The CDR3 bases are TGTGCCAGCAGCCGGACAGCAAATCAGCCCCAGCATTTT.

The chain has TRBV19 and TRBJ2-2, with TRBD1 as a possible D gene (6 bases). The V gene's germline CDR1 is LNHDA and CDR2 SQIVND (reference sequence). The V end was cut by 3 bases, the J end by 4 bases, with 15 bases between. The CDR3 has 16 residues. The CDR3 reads CASSMRGGPGTGELFF. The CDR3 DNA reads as TGTGCCAGTAGTATGCGTGGGGGCCCTGGCACCGGGGAGCTGTTTTTT. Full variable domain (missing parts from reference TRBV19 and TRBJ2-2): DGGITQSPKYLFRKEGQNVTLSCEQNLNHDAMYWYRQDPGQGLRLIYYSQIVNDFQKGDIAEGYSVSREKKESFPLTVTSAQKNPTAFYLCASSMRGGPGTGELFFGEGSRLTVL.

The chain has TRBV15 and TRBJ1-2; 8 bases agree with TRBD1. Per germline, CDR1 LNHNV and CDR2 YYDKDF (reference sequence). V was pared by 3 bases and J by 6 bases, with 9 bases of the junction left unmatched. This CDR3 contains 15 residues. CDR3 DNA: TGTGCCACCAGCAGGGGACAGGACTTCGCCAATGGCTACACCTTC. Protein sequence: CATSRGQDFANGYTF.

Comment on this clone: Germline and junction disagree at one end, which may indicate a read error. CDR3 loop: CASSIDVGGSRLF. DNA for the CDR3: TGTGCCAGTAGTATAGATGTGGGCGGGAGCAGGCTCTTC. The chain carries TRBV19 and TRBJ2-1; 7 bases are a match to TRBD2. CDR3 length: 13 amino acids. CDR1 and CDR2 from the germline V gene are LNHDA and SQIVND (reference sequence).

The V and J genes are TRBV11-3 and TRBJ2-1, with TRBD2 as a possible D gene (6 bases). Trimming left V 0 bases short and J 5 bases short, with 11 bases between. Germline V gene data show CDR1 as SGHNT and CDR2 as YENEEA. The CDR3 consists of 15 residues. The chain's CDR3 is CASSLDSGLNNEQFF. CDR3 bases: TGTGCCAGCAGCTTAGATAGCGGACTGAACAATGAGCAGTTCTTC.

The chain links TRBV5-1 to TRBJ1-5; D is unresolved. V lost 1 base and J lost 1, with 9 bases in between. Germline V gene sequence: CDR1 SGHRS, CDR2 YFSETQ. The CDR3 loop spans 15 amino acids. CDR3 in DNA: TGCGCCAGCAGCTTGTCGGGGTGGAGCAATCAGCCCCAGCATTTT. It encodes CASSLSGWSNQPQHF.

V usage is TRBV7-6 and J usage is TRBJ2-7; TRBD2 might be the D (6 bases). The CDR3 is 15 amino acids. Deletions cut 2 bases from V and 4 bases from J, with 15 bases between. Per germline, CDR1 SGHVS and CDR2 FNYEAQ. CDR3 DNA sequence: TGTGCCAGCAGCTTACGGGACGGGAGAGCTTACGAGCAGTACTTC. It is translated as CASSLRDGRAYEQYF. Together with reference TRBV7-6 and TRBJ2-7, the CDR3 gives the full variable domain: GAGVSQSPRYKVTKRGQDVALRCDPISGHVSLYWYRQALGQGPEFLTYFNYEAQQDKSGLPNDRFSAERPEGSISTLTIQRTEQRDSAMYRCASSLRDGRAYEQYFGPGTRLTVT.

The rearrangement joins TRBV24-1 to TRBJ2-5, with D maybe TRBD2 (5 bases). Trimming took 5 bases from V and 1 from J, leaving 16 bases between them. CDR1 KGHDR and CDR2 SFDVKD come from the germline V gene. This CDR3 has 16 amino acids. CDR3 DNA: TGTGCCACCAGTGCCCCCCGGCAGCGGACCCAAGAGACCCAGTACTTC. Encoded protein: CATSAPRQRTQETQYF.